Following are 27 T cell receptor beta chains from one sample sequenced in a study of STAT5B mutations in CD4+ large granular lymphocyte leukemia. The table came from immunoSEQ multiplex PCR; TCRdb's copy has only in-frame clones and leaves some out. The top ten hold roughly 1% of the sample, which has tens of thousands of clones, roughly 70% seen once. The specimen was CD4+ T cells from blood buffy coats. All receptors derive from a human donor in good health.

The rearrangement joins TRBV7-2 to TRBJ2-5; possibly TRBD2 for D (5 bases). The CDR3 is 14 residues long. Germline lookup yields CDR1 SGHTA and CDR2 FQGNSA. V was cut by 4 bases and J by 2 bases, with 11 bases left in between. The CDR3 region has the DNA TGTGCCAGCAGCTCCGGACTCGCTCAAGAGACCCAGTACTTC. Its protein product is CASSSGLAQETQYF.

The chain links TRBV30 to TRBJ2-5, with D perhaps being TRBD1 or TRBD2 (5 bases each). Germline CDR1 and CDR2: GTSNPN and SVGIG (reference sequence). CDR3 length: 16 amino acids. The V gene lost 0 bases and the J gene lost 0 bases, with 14 bases spanning the gap. The CDR3 DNA is TGTGCCTGGAGTGTATGGGGGAAGTCTAACCAAGAGACCCAGTACTTC. Translated, it gives CAWSVWGKSNQETQYF.

This clone was seen a few times. V is TRBV7-9 and J is TRBJ2-2; D perhaps matches TRBD1 (7 bases). Trimming removed 5 bases at V and 8 bases at J, with 12 bases between. The CDR3 covers 13 residues. CDR1 is SEHNR, CDR2 FQNEAQ, per germline (reference sequence). The DNA for the CDR3 is TGTGCCAGCAGCGCACAGGGGACTGGGGAGCTGTTTTTT. It is translated as CASSAQGTGELFF. Drawing the rest from reference TRBV7-9 and TRBJ2-2, the complete variable domain is DTGVSQNPRHKITKRGQNVTFRCDPISEHNRLYWYRQTLGQGPEFLTYFQNEAQLEKSRLLSDRFSAERPKGSFSTLEIQRTEQGDSAMYLCASSAQGTGELFFGEGSRLTVL.

The V gene is TRBV28, the J gene TRBJ1-2; D is unclear. V gave up 2 bases and J gave up 4 bases, with 5 bases separating them. Germline CDR1 and CDR2: MDHEN and SYDVKM. The CDR3 sequence is 12 residues long. For the CDR3, the DNA is TGTGCCAGCAGTTTAAATGTCTATGGCTACACCTTC. It is translated as CASSLNVYGYTF.

This chain links TRBV11-2 with TRBJ2-1; TRBD1 aligns across 9 bases. Germline assignment: CDR1 SGHAT and CDR2 FQNNGV. V was clipped by 6 bases and J by 4 bases; unmatched bases: 13. This CDR3 is built from 17 residues. CDR3 coding DNA: TGTGCCAGCAGTCCGACCCCGGGACAGGGATTATACAATGAGCAGTTCTTC. Translation: CASSPTPGQGLYNEQFF.

The rearrangement uses TRBV4-2 and TRBJ2-1; D gene ambiguous. This CDR3 region has 14 residues. V shed 4 bases and J shed 6 bases, with 13 bases lying between them. Germline values: CDR1 LGHNA, CDR2 YNFKEQ. The CDR3 DNA follows: TGTGCCAGCAGCCGACCTACTATCCCCAATGAGCAGTTCTTC. Its protein product is CASSRPTIPNEQFF.

The V and J genes are TRBV10-3 and TRBJ2-5; tentatively, D is TRBD1 (6 bases). Trimming removed 3 bases at V and 11 bases at J, with 16 bases between. The CDR3 contains 13 residues. Per the germline V gene, CDR1 is ENHRY and CDR2 is SYGVKD. The CDR3 sequence is CAISDGQQGEQYF. In DNA, the CDR3 is TGTGCCATCAGTGATGGACAGCAAGGAGAGCAGTACTTC.

This chain joins TRBV4-1 and TRBJ1-3; D remains ambiguous. V lost 4 bases to trimming and J lost 8 bases, with 12 bases between them. Germline V gene lookup returns CDR1 MGHRA and CDR2 YSYEKL. The CDR3 runs to 13 residues. CDR3 protein: CASSRGYGDTIYF. CDR3 coding DNA: TGCGCCAGCAGCCGCGGATACGGGGACACCATATATTTT.

This sequence joins TRBV6-5 and TRBJ2-7; 10 bases are shared with TRBD2. Germline CDR1 reads MNHEY; CDR2 reads SVGAGI. Trimming took 2 bases from V and 4 from J; bases not matched to a gene: 5. This CDR3 region has 15 residues. The CDR3 protein is CASSYGLAGAYEQYF. CDR3 nucleotide sequence: TGTGCCAGCAGTTACGGCCTAGCGGGAGCTTACGAGCAGTACTTC.

V usage is TRBV7-9 and J usage is TRBJ1-2; possibly TRBD1 for D (6 bases). The ends were cut back, 1 base at V and 6 bases at J, with 12 bases in the middle. The germline gives CDR1 SEHNR, CDR2 FQNEAQ (reference sequence). This CDR3 contains 14 residues. The CDR3 sequence is CASSLGSGEDGYTF. The DNA for the CDR3 is TGTGCCAGCAGCTTAGGATCAGGGGAGGATGGCTACACCTTC.

The count of this clone is one. V usage is TRBV7-8 and J usage is TRBJ1-2; D may be TRBD1 (6 bases). Germline loops: CDR1 SGHVS, CDR2 FQNEAQ. The germline V and J ends were trimmed by 5 bases and 8 bases, with 15 bases remaining between them. The length of the CDR3 is 13 residues. The CDR3 DNA sequence: TGTGCCAGCAGCCTCAGGGGTTTAGGCGGCTACACCTTC. Encoded protein: CASSLRGLGGYTF.

V gene TRBV19 combines with J gene TRBJ1-5; D possibly corresponds to TRBD1 (6 bases). Germline-derived CDR1 and CDR2 are LNHDA and SQIVND (reference sequence). With 3 bases removed from V and 5 bases from J, the gap between germline ends came to 20 bases. The CDR3 runs 17 residues. The CDR3 spells CASSMRGMWDTYQPQHF. Written as DNA, the CDR3 is TGTGCCAGTAGTATGCGGGGGATGTGGGACACCTATCAGCCCCAGCATTTT.

The chain employs TRBV9 and TRBJ2-5; perhaps TRBD1 as D (5 bases). CDR1 SGDLS and CDR2 YYNGEE come from the germline V gene. This CDR3 has 13 residues. V was clipped by 3 bases and J by 4 bases, with 10 bases between them. This chain's CDR3 is CASSGPGIETQYF. CDR3 nucleotides: TGTGCCAGCAGCGGCCCAGGGATAGAGACCCAGTACTTC.

The CDR3: CASSPRGQSSYEQYF. The CDR3 region has the DNA TGTGCCAGCAGCCCCAGGGGGCAGAGTTCCTACGAGCAGTACTTC. The J gene is TRBJ2-7, the V gene TRBV5-6; 8 positions agree with TRBD1. The CDR3 sequence is 15 residues long. Per germline, CDR1 SGHDT and CDR2 YYEEEE. Unmatched junction bases numbered 7, after V lost 4 bases and J lost 1 base.

In its sample, this clone was seen a few times. The genes are TRBV11-1 and TRBJ2-7; a weak D match, TRBD2 (6 bases). This CDR3 region has 13 residues. Germline V gene sequence: CDR1 SGHAT, CDR2 FQDESV (reference sequence). V was shortened by 6 bases and J by 7 bases, with 16 bases between the two germline ends. CDR3 DNA sequence: TGTGCCAGCAGTTCATCGGAGGGTGGGGAGCAGTACGTC. This codes for CASSSSEGGEQYV.

The chain combines TRBV11-3 with TRBJ2-7, with 11 positions matching TRBD2. The germline CDR1 and CDR2 sequences are SGHNT and YENEEA. V shed 1 base and J 2 bases; nucleotides not matched to a gene: 4. The CDR3 has 16 residues. CDR3 in DNA: TGTGCCAGCAGCTTAGTTGGGACTAGCGGTACCTACGAGCAGTACTTC. Its translation: CASSLVGTSGTYEQYF.

This clone was counted only a few times. The CDR3 loop reads CASTLGPYNEQFF. The CDR3 nucleotides are TGTGCCAGCACCCTCGGACCATACAATGAGCAGTTCTTC. The chain employs TRBV7-9 and TRBJ2-1; D unclear. V lost 7 bases, J lost 4 bases, and 11 bases lay in between. The CDR3 covers 13 residues. Germline V lookup: CDR1 SEHNR, CDR2 FQNEAQ (reference sequence).

This chain connects TRBV7-2 to TRBJ1-2, with D unresolved. The CDR3 runs to 13 residues. CDR1 SGHTA and CDR2 FQGNSA come from the germline V gene. The ends were cut back, 5 bases at V and 4 bases at J, with 11 bases in the middle. CDR3 region: CASSPRPLYGYTF. CDR3 bases: TGTGCCAGCAGCCCTCGACCTCTCTATGGCTACACCTTC.

The rearrangement uses TRBV6-1 and TRBJ1-6; D is possibly TRBD1 (5 bases). The CDR3 loop spans 12 amino acids. V was pared by 3 bases and J by 14 bases, with 11 bases between. Looked up from germline, CDR1 is MNHNS and CDR2 is SASEGT. The CDR3 loop reads CASSEGRLTLHF. The CDR3 nucleotides are TGTGCCAGCAGTGAGGGACGGCTCACCCTCCACTTT.

V is TRBV18 and J is TRBJ2-7; perhaps TRBD2 as D (6 bases). V was pared by 4 bases and J by 2 bases, with 9 bases between. The CDR3 is made up of 13 amino acids. Germline CDR1 reads KGHSH; CDR2 reads LQKENI. DNA of the CDR3: TGTGCCAGCTCACGGGGGGAGGCCTACGAGCAGTACTTC. Encoded protein: CASSRGEAYEQYF.

This CDR3 is CASSTSRVMNTEAFF. The CDR3 nucleotides are TGTGCCAGTAGTACGTCAAGGGTCATGAACACTGAAGCTTTCTTT. The chain couples TRBV19 to TRBJ1-1; D unclear. The CDR3 length is 15 residues. Germline V CDR1 and CDR2: LNHDA, SQIVND (reference sequence). V shed 4 bases and J shed 0 bases, with 12 bases lying between them.

The chain employs TRBV7-3 and TRBJ1-1, with 10 positions matching TRBD1. This CDR3 is built from 14 residues. In germline, CDR1 is SGHTA, CDR2 FQGTGA. After removal of 5 bases from V and 4 bases from J, the junction contained 4 bases not matched to a gene. The CDR3 DNA sequence: TGTGCCAGCAGCCGGGACAGGGGAGGCACTGAAGCTTTCTTT. This translates into CASSRDRGGTEAFF.

This clone was picked up a small number of times. The chain is built from TRBV27 and TRBJ2-7; D is unresolved. Trimming took 4 bases from V and 4 from J, leaving 11 bases between them. The CDR3 loop spans 13 amino acids. Germline-derived CDR1 and CDR2 are MNHEY and SMNVEV (reference sequence). CDR3 in amino acids: CASSSRHEYEQYF. DNA of the CDR3: TGTGCCAGCAGTTCTCGCCACGAGTACGAGCAGTACTTC.

The genes are TRBV27 and TRBJ1-1, with 12 bases aligning to TRBD1. J gave up 4 bases and V 3 bases, and 0 bases lay outside the gene matches. This CDR3 spans 14 amino acids. Germline CDR1 reads MNHEY; CDR2 reads SMNVEV (reference sequence). The chain's CDR3 is CASSLGQGATEAFF. CDR3 DNA sequence: TGTGCCAGCAGTTTGGGACAGGGGGCCACTGAAGCTTTCTTT.

This clone was counted a few times. This chain connects TRBV7-8 to TRBJ1-4; D not resolved. V lost 2 bases, J lost 6 bases, and 13 bases lay in between. This CDR3 comprises 15 residues. Germline loops: CDR1 SGHVS, CDR2 FQNEAQ. CDR3 sequence (DNA): TGTGCCAGCAGCTTATCTGAACAGAACCATGAAAAACTGTTTTTT. Translated, it gives CASSLSEQNHEKLFF.

The J gene is TRBJ2-7, the V gene TRBV6-6; a weak D match, TRBD2 (7 bases). Trimming left V 2 bases short and J 9 bases short, with 17 bases between. The CDR3 spans 14 residues. Germline V gene lookup returns CDR1 MNHNY and CDR2 SVGAGI (reference sequence). CDR3 region: CASSYGGAESGQYV. CDR3 nucleotides: TGTGCCAGCAGTTACGGGGGGGCGGAATCGGGGCAGTACGTC.

The table lists this clone with a few counts. The CDR3 DNA reads as TGTGCCAGCAGTGAAATCACAGGCTCTAATGAAAAACTGTTTTTT. It is translated as CASSEITGSNEKLFF. This rearrangement joins TRBV2 to TRBJ1-4; a weak D match, TRBD1 (5 bases). The V and J ends lost 2 bases and 3 bases respectively, with 10 bases between them. CDR1 is SNHLY and CDR2 is FYNNEI in the germline V gene. The length of the CDR3 is 15 residues.